Below are 24 T cell receptor beta chains sequenced from a single sample in a study of shared clonotypes between healthy human individuals. Measured with immunoSEQ multiplex PCR; TCRdb has only the in-frame clones, and not every one. The sample shows some 790,000 clones, approximately 77% of them seen only once. Sequences were obtained from memory CD4+ T cells sorted from blood. Subset here: CD45RA-negative fraction. All receptors derive from a woman aged 25 to 45 in good health.

V is TRBV7-9 and J is TRBJ2-3; 7 nucleotides line up with TRBD2. The CDR3 length is 14 residues. V lost 5 bases, J lost 7 bases, and 9 bases stayed unmatched. The V gene's germline CDR1 is SEHNR and CDR2 FQNEAQ (reference sequence). The CDR3 DNA reads TGTGCCAGCAGCCCAGCCGCGGGAGTGAATACGCAGTATTTT. Encoded protein: CASSPAAGVNTQYF.

The chain carries TRBV27 and TRBJ1-5; maybe TRBD1 (6 bases). Germline V CDR1 and CDR2: MNHEY, SMNVEV (reference sequence). The V gene lost 5 bases and the J gene lost 0 bases, with 20 bases spanning the gap. CDR3 size: 18 residues. The CDR3 nucleotides are TGTGCCAGCAGTCCCTACCCCGGACAGTCGGGTAGCAATCAGCCCCAGCATTTT. Translation gives CASSPYPGQSGSNQPQHF.

The chain is built from TRBV19 and TRBJ2-5; 13 bases agree with TRBD2. The CDR3 is 15 amino acids. Germline V gene data show CDR1 as LNHDA and CDR2 as SQIVND (reference sequence). The trim removed 6 bases at V and 5 bases at J, leaving 6 bases unmatched. CDR3 DNA sequence: TGTGCCAGTAGCTCGGGACTAGCGGGGATGGAGACCCAGTACTTC. This encodes CASSSGLAGMETQYF.

The J gene is TRBJ2-1, the V gene TRBV5-1; 7 bases match TRBD2. Losses at the gene ends were 2 bases for V and 9 bases for J; bases not matched to a gene: 14. The CDR3 spans 16 residues. Germline values: CDR1 SGHRS, CDR2 YFSETQ. The DNA of the CDR3 is TGCGCCAGCAGCTTCTTAGCGGGCCAGGGAGGAGGTGAGCAGTTCTTC. The encoded protein is CASSFLAGQGGGEQFF. Full variable domain (outside the CDR3, taken from reference TRBV5-1 and TRBJ2-1): KAGVTQTPRYLIKTRGQQVTLSCSPISGHRSVSWYQQTPGQGLQFLFEYFSETQRNKGNFPGRFSGRQFSNSRSEMNVSTLELGDSALYLCASSFLAGQGGGEQFFGPGTRLTVL.

In regard to this clone: At one of its ends the junction is not consistent with the germline gene, which may arise from a read error. The rearrangement uses TRBV7-2 and TRBJ2-7; perhaps TRBD2 as D (5 bases). Germline V gene sequence: CDR1 SGHTA, CDR2 FQGNSA. CDR3 length: 14 amino acids. CDR3 in amino acids: CASSLLGSNDEQYF. The CDR3 bases are TGCGCCAGCAGCCTGCTTGGGAGTAACGACGAGCAGTACTTC.

The gene calls are TRBV18 and TRBJ2-3, with D unresolved. The CDR3 is made up of 16 amino acids. Germline assignment: CDR1 KGHSH and CDR2 LQKENI. Trimming left V 3 bases short and J 2 bases short, with 15 bases between. The CDR3 loop is CASSPNVVPNTDTQYF. CDR3 nucleotide sequence: TGTGCCAGCTCACCGAACGTAGTACCTAACACAGATACGCAGTATTTT.

This chain joins TRBV6-1 and TRBJ1-5; weak D call: TRBD1 (5 bases). The CDR3 loop spans 13 amino acids. Germline CDR1 is MNHNS and CDR2 is SASEGT. Trimming removed 2 bases from V and 10 bases from J, with 12 bases in between. CDR3 sequence (DNA): TGTGCCAGCAGTGAAAAGCGGGACCTACCCCAGCATTTT. Encoded protein: CASSEKRDLPQHF.

V and J are TRBV6-1 and TRBJ1-5; 7 nucleotides line up with TRBD1. Germline V gives CDR1 MNHNS, CDR2 SASEGT. Germline trimming cut 4 bases from V and 4 bases from J; bases unmatched to any gene: 7. This CDR3 comprises 15 residues. The CDR3 sequence: CASSARDSGNQPQHF. The CDR3 DNA follows: TGTGCCAGCAGTGCCCGGGACAGTGGAAATCAGCCCCAGCATTTT.

The chain uses TRBV19 and TRBJ1-5; TRBD1 might be the D (5 bases). CDR3 length equals 14 residues. Looked up from germline, CDR1 is LNHDA and CDR2 is SQIVND (reference sequence). Trimming took off 5 bases at V and 7 bases at J, with 15 bases between the two ends. CDR3 in amino acids: CASSQSGGGQPQHF. CDR3 coding DNA: TGTGCCAGTAGTCAATCCGGGGGGGGACAGCCCCAGCATTTT. Using reference TRBV19 and TRBJ1-5 for the parts outside the CDR3, the full variable domain is DGGITQSPKYLFRKEGQNVTLSCEQNLNHDAMYWYRQDPGQGLRLIYYSQIVNDFQKGDIAEGYSVSREKKESFPLTVTSAQKNPTAFYLCASSQSGGGQPQHFGDGTRLSIL.

The sample holds many counts of this clone. The CDR3 region has the DNA TGTGCCAGCAGCCCCAGGGGATCTAATGAAAAACTGTTTTTT. Its translation is CASSPRGSNEKLFF. The rearrangement links TRBV14 to TRBJ1-4; D possibly corresponds to TRBD1 (6 bases). The CDR3 consists of 14 residues. Trimming removed 4 bases from V and 3 bases from J, with 9 bases in between. From germline, CDR1 is SGHDN and CDR2 FVKESK.

On this clone itself: This sample also contains other DNA sequences that code for the same CDR3. J is TRBJ2-7 and V is TRBV28; 9 bases agree with TRBD1. With 6 bases clipped from V and 4 bases from J, the junction kept 10 bases outside the gene matches. Germline CDR1 is MDHEN and CDR2 is SYDVKM. The CDR3 sequence is 15 residues long. CDR3 nucleotide sequence: TGTGCCAGCAGCTTAGGGACAGGGCTAGGGTACGAGCAGTACTTC. This codes for CASSLGTGLGYEQYF.

The rearrangement uses TRBV14 and TRBJ2-1, with TRBD2 identical over 8 bases. Germline CDR1 SGHDN, CDR2 FVKESK. This CDR3 has 16 amino acids. V was clipped by 0 bases and J by 2 bases; unmatched bases: 3. CDR3 sequence (DNA): TGTGCCAGCAGCCAAGAGACTAGCGCAACCTACAATGAGCAGTTCTTC. It codes for CASSQETSATYNEQFF.

This clone appeared a single time. J is TRBJ2-7 and V is TRBV19, with D tentatively TRBD2 (6 bases). This CDR3 contains 13 residues. Per the germline V gene, CDR1 is LNHDA and CDR2 is SQIVND (reference sequence). With 3 bases removed from V and 3 bases from J, the gap between germline ends came to 9 bases. The CDR3 DNA reads as TGTGCCAGTAGTATTTGGGGGGACTACGAGCAGTACTTC. As protein: CASSIWGDYEQYF.

The chain joins TRBV7-2 to TRBJ1-1; perhaps TRBD1 as D (5 bases). V gave up 5 bases and J gave up 0 bases, with 13 bases separating them. Germline V gene data show CDR1 as SGHTA and CDR2 as FQGNSA. The CDR3 consists of 15 residues. The CDR3 DNA sequence: TGTGCCAGCAGCCCCCGGGGGACTATGAACACTGAAGCTTTCTTT. The encoded protein is CASSPRGTMNTEAFF.

This clone was picked up a small number of times. Different DNA sequences within this sample yield the same CDR3. The V call is TRBV2, the J call TRBJ1-5, with 7 bases identical to TRBD1. Germline CDR1 reads SNHLY; CDR2 reads FYNNEI. The CDR3 covers 14 residues. V trimming: 4 bases; J trimming: 5 bases; junction bases outside the gene matches: 5. CDR3 nucleotides: TGTGCCAGCAGTGGGAATACAGGGGATCAGCCCCAGCATTTT. Encoded protein: CASSGNTGDQPQHF.

The rearrangement links TRBV6-1 to TRBJ2-3; TRBD2 agrees at 7 bases. CDR1 MNHNS and CDR2 SASEGT come from the germline V gene. Trimming took 1 base from V and 6 from J; bases not matched to a gene: 13. The CDR3 has 17 amino acids. CDR3 sequence: CASSEGPPGLTRDTQYF. The CDR3 DNA reads TGTGCCAGCAGTGAAGGACCCCCGGGACTAACCAGGGATACGCAGTATTTT.

The chain uses TRBV5-1 and TRBJ2-7, with TRBD1 identical over 7 bases. The CDR3 sequence is 13 residues long. CDR1 SGHRS and CDR2 YFSETQ come from the germline V gene. Losses at the gene ends were 4 bases for V and 3 bases for J; bases not matched to a gene: 4. The CDR3 loop reads CASSRDSYYEQYF. The CDR3 DNA follows: TGCGCCAGCAGCCGGGACAGCTACTACGAGCAGTACTTC.

This rearrangement joins TRBV19 to TRBJ1-5; weak D call: TRBD1 (6 bases). Germline assignment: CDR1 LNHDA and CDR2 SQIVND (reference sequence). This CDR3 has 15 residues. Trimming left V 7 bases short and J 5 bases short, with 18 bases between. The CDR3 reads CASKAGARGDQPQHF. The CDR3 DNA reads TGTGCCAGTAAAGCAGGGGCGAGAGGGGATCAGCCCCAGCATTTT.

This chain links TRBV11-3 with TRBJ2-7; 7 positions match TRBD1. The CDR3 length is 14 residues. Germline V lookup: CDR1 SGHNT, CDR2 YENEEA. V lost 3 bases to trimming and J lost 3 bases; unmatched junction nucleotides: 5. The CDR3 DNA follows: TGTGCCAGCAGCTTCTCCGGGACAGACTACGAGCAGTACTTC. Its translation is CASSFSGTDYEQYF.

The chain carries TRBV7-3 and TRBJ2-3; D unresolved. CDR1 and CDR2 from the germline V gene are SGHTA and FQGTGA. Between the trimmed V and J ends, which lost 0 bases and 3 bases, there was a span of 7 bases. This CDR3 is 14 amino acids long. CDR3 amino acids: CASSLTSRTDTQYF. Written as DNA, the CDR3 is TGTGCCAGCAGCTTAACCTCCAGGACAGATACGCAGTATTTT.

V usage is TRBV18 and J usage is TRBJ2-3; D gene unclear. CDR3 length equals 16 residues. Trimming took off 0 bases at V and 2 bases at J, with 12 bases between the two ends. The germline CDR1 and CDR2 sequences are KGHSH and LQKENI. CDR3 bases: TGTGCCAGCTCACCACCTCACCGGACCATCACAGATACGCAGTATTTT. It codes for CASSPPHRTITDTQYF.

V usage is TRBV11-2 and J usage is TRBJ2-1; 9 bases agree with TRBD1. Trimming at V came to 1 base and at J to 8 bases, leaving 6 bases not matched to a gene. The CDR3 spans 15 residues. Germline values: CDR1 SGHAT, CDR2 FQNNGV. This CDR3 is CASSLGQGGPYEQFF. CDR3 in DNA: TGTGCCAGCAGCTTAGGACAGGGGGGTCCCTATGAGCAGTTCTTC.

In its sample, this clone was seen many times. This chain joins TRBV5-1 and TRBJ2-1, with D perhaps TRBD2 (6 bases). CDR3 length: 14 residues. The V gene lost 2 bases and the J gene lost 8 bases, with 14 bases spanning the gap. Germline assignment: CDR1 SGHRS and CDR2 YFSETQ. As DNA, the CDR3 is TGCGCCAGCAGCTTCGAACTAGCTTTGGATGAGCAGTTCTTC. This codes for CASSFELALDEQFF.

This chain links TRBV19 with TRBJ2-3; possibly TRBD1 for D (6 bases). The CDR3 runs 15 residues. Trimming left V 3 bases short and J 1 base short, with 11 bases between. Per the germline V gene, CDR1 is LNHDA and CDR2 is SQIVND (reference sequence). The CDR3 nucleotides read TGTGCCAGTAGTATCGGGACAACAGGCACAGATACGCAGTATTTT. As protein: CASSIGTTGTDTQYF.